A selection of T cell receptor beta chains follows, all from one sample in a study of cytomegalovirus exposure and HLA in healthy donors. TCRdb keeps only in-frame clones here, not all; method: immunoSEQ multiplex PCR. There are around 70,000 clones in the sample; 60% to 65% occur only once, and about 3% lies in the top ten. The sequenced material came from PBMCs. The receptors come from a man aged 25-40 years in good health and CMV-seronegative. The CDR3 runs from the conserved cysteine through the conserved F or W. Fields, in order: V gene, J gene, CDR3 length, CDR3 protein.

V gene: TRBV11-2; J gene: TRBJ2-5; CDR3 length: 15; CDR3 protein: CASSLAGQSQETQYF
V gene: TRBV30; J gene: TRBJ2-7; CDR3 length: 13; CDR3 protein: CAWNPPGSREQYF
V gene: TRBV6-1; J gene: TRBJ2-5; CDR3 length: 13; CDR3 protein: CASSGRGRETQYF
V gene: TRBV14; J gene: TRBJ2-1; CDR3 length: 17; CDR3 protein: CASSPRGGGTAYNEQFF
V gene: TRBV30; J gene: TRBJ1-4; CDR3 length: 14; CDR3 protein: CAWSTGTGGEKLFF
V gene: TRBV5-5; J gene: TRBJ1-4; CDR3 length: 14; CDR3 protein: CASSRQGANEKLFF
V gene: TRBV5-4; J gene: TRBJ2-3; CDR3 length: 14; CDR3 protein: CASSFPRGADTQYF
V gene: TRBV10-3; J gene: TRBJ2-1; CDR3 length: 15; CDR3 protein: CAISDPGTEFNEQFF
V gene: TRBV7-8; J gene: TRBJ1-3; CDR3 length: 15; CDR3 protein: CASSEQGRSGNTIYF
V gene: TRBV4-2; J gene: TRBJ2-1; CDR3 length: 17; CDR3 protein: CASSQTSGGVAYNEQFF
V gene: TRBV30; J gene: TRBJ1-2; CDR3 length: 12; CDR3 protein: CAWMTQGDGYTF
V gene: TRBV7-7; J gene: TRBJ2-3; CDR3 length: 16; CDR3 protein: CASSSAPGGVTDTQYF
V gene: TRBV9; J gene: TRBJ1-2; CDR3 length: 12; CDR3 protein: CASSVLDREITF
V gene: TRBV6-1; J gene: TRBJ2-7; CDR3 length: 14; CDR3 protein: CASSDQGTSYEQYF
V gene: TRBV29-1; J gene: TRBJ2-5; CDR3 length: 15; CDR3 protein: CSVEDWLAGQETQYF
V gene: TRBV7-9; J gene: TRBJ2-1; CDR3 length: 16; CDR3 protein: CASSPRRGGGYNEQFF
V gene: TRBV30; J gene: TRBJ1-5; CDR3 length: 12; CDR3 protein: CAFTGGNQPQHF
V gene: TRBV7-8; J gene: TRBJ1-1; CDR3 length: 14; CDR3 protein: CASSPGQGNTEAFF
V gene: TRBV7-9; J gene: TRBJ2-1; CDR3 length: 14; CDR3 protein: CASATMRGPNEQFF
V gene: TRBV11-2; J gene: TRBJ2-7; CDR3 length: 17; CDR3 protein: CASSLGPAGGPLDEQYF
V gene: TRBV2; J gene: TRBJ2-2; CDR3 length: 14; CDR3 protein: CASQAGSSIGELFF
V gene: TRBV6-5; J gene: TRBJ2-7; CDR3 length: 14; CDR3 protein: CASSLPGQIYEQYF
V gene: TRBV5-4; J gene: TRBJ1-6; CDR3 length: 15; CDR3 protein: CASSPWTGGSSPLHF
V gene: TRBV7-9; J gene: TRBJ1-6; CDR3 length: 17; CDR3 protein: CASSAMGLGQGSSPLHF
V gene: TRBV7-2; J gene: TRBJ1-5; CDR3 length: 15; CDR3 protein: CASSLQEGAAQPQHF
V gene: TRBV5-4; J gene: TRBJ2-5; CDR3 length: 18; CDR3 protein: CASSGGGGSAASRETQYF
V gene: TRBV7-9; J gene: TRBJ1-1; CDR3 length: 13; CDR3 protein: CASSPYMNTEAFF
V gene: TRBV6-5; J gene: TRBJ1-3; CDR3 length: 14; CDR3 protein: CASSYSGQGNTIYF
V gene: TRBV6-1; J gene: TRBJ2-7; CDR3 length: 14; CDR3 protein: CASSEDRVSYEQYF
V gene: TRBV13; J gene: TRBJ2-7; CDR3 length: 15; CDR3 protein: CASSLGLARTYEQYF
V gene: TRBV28; J gene: TRBJ1-2; CDR3 length: 14; CDR3 protein: CASSSGQGIDGYTF
V gene: TRBV11-2; J gene: TRBJ2-7; CDR3 length: 15; CDR3 protein: CASSYSVGASYEQYF
V gene: TRBV7-9; J gene: TRBJ2-5; CDR3 length: 12; CDR3 protein: CASSGTSGAIDF
V gene: TRBV5-6; J gene: TRBJ1-5; CDR3 length: 13; CDR3 protein: CASSLGDTSPQHF
V gene: TRBV4-2; J gene: TRBJ2-1; CDR3 length: 19; CDR3 protein: CASSQVSSGSFARGNEQFF
V gene: TRBV7-8; J gene: TRBJ1-1; CDR3 length: 17; CDR3 protein: CASSPRGFEGMNTEAFF
V gene: TRBV11-2; J gene: TRBJ1-2; CDR3 length: 14; CDR3 protein: CASSLDRTNYGYTF
V gene: TRBV7-6; J gene: TRBJ2-2; CDR3 length: 16; CDR3 protein: CASSLVAGGNTGELFF
V gene: TRBV2; J gene: TRBJ1-2; CDR3 length: 13; CDR3 protein: CASSEDRAYGYTF
V gene: TRBV5-1; J gene: TRBJ2-3; CDR3 length: 15; CDR3 protein: CASRAGTSDTDTQYF
V gene: TRBV2; J gene: TRBJ1-4; CDR3 length: 14; CDR3 protein: CASSARTGNEKLFF
V gene: TRBV30; J gene: TRBJ1-2; CDR3 length: 12; CDR3 protein: CAWSPLRNGYTF